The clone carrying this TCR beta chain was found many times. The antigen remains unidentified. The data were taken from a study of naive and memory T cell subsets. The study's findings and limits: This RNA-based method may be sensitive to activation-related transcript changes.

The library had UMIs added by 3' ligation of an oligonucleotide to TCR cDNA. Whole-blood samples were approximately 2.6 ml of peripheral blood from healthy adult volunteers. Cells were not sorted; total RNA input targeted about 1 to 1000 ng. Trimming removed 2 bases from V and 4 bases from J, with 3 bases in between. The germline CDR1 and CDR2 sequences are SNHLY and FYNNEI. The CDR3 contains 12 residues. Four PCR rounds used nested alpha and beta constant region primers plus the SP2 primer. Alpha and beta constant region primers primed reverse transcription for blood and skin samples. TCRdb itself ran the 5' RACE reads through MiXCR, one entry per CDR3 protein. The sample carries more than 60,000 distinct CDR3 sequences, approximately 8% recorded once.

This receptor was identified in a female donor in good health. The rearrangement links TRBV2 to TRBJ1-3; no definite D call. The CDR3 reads CASSEQGNTIYF. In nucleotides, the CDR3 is TGTGCCAGCAGTGAACAAGGAAACACCATATATTTT.